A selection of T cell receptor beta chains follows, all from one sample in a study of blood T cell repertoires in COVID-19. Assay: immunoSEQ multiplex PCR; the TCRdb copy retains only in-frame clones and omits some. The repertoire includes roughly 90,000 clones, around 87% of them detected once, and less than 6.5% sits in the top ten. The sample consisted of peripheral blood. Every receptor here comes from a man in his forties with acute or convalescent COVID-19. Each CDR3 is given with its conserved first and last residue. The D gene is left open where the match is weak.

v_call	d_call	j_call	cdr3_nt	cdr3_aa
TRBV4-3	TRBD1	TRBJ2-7	TGCGCCAGCCGAAAAAAACTCGACAGGGGCTACGAGCAGTACTTC	CASRKKLDRGYEQYF
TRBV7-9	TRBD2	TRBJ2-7	TGTGCCAGCAGCAGAGGACTAGCGGGGGACGGCGAGCAGTACTTC	CASSRGLAGDGEQYF
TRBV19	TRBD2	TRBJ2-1	TGTGCCAGTAGTGATAGCGGGGGCCACAATGAGCAGTTCTTC	CASSDSGGHNEQFF
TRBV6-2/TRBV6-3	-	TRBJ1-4	TGTGCCAGCAGTTACCCGGGGAGTAATGAAAAACTGTTTTTT	CASSYPGSNEKLFF
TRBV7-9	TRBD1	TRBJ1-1	TGTGCCAGCAGCTTTTCACCCCGACAGGGTAACACTGAAGCTTTCTTT	CASSFSPRQGNTEAFF
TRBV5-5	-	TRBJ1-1	TGTGCCAGCAGCCTGACTACCCGGAGCACTGAAGCTTTCTTT	CASSLTTRSTEAFF
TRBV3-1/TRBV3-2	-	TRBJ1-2	TGTGCCAGCAGCCAAGAGTTCAGTCCCTATGGCTACACCTTC	CASSQEFSPYGYTF
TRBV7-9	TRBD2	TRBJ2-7	TGTGCCAGCAGCCCAGCCGGGGGGGGGTACGAGCAGTACTTC	CASSPAGGGYEQYF
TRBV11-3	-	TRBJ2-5	TGTGCCAGCAGCTTATCCCGGACAGACCAAGAGACCCAGTACTTC	CASSLSRTDQETQYF
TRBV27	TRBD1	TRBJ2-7	TGTGCCAGCAGTTTCACAGGGGTATACGAGCAGTACTTC	CASSFTGVYEQYF
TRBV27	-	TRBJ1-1	TGTGCCAGCAGTTCGGCGGGAGGGGACACTGAAGCTTTCTTT	CASSSAGGDTEAFF
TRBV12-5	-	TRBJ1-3	TGTGCTAGTGGTTTGCTTTTATCGGGGAACTCTGGAAACACCATATATTTT	CASGLLLSGNSGNTIYF
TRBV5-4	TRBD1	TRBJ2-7	TGTGCCAGCAGCGGCGGGACAGGGATACAGTACTTC	CASSGGTGIQYF
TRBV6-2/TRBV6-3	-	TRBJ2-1	TGTGCCAGCAGTTACTACCCTTCGACGGAAATGGGCCCCAATGAGCAGTTCTTC	CASSYYPSTEMGPNEQFF
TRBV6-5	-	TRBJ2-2	TGTGCCAGCAGTTACGAGGGCCAGAACACCGGGGAGCTGTTTTTT	CASSYEGQNTGELFF
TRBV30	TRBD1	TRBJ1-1	TGTGCCTGGAGTGCCACAGGGGGGGACACTGAAGCTTTCTTT	CAWSATGGDTEAFF
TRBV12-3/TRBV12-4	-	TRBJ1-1	TGTGCCAGCAGACGACAGGTGAACACTGAAGCTTTCTTT	CASRRQVNTEAFF
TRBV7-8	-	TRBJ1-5	TGTGCCAGCAGCCACCCCACAGCCAGGGGCTTACTTGGCAATCAGCCCCAGCATTTT	CASSHPTARGLLGNQPQHF
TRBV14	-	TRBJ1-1	TGTGCCAGCAGTCTCAACATGAACACTGAAGCTTTCTTT	CASSLNMNTEAFF